This T cell receptor (beta chain) emerged from a study of cytomegalovirus exposure and HLA in healthy donors. PCR involved 60 Vbeta and 13 Jbeta primers. As processed by the authors: Roughly 12 million shared chains were among tens of millions of unique TCR beta chains counted in a later analysis. Assay: immunoSEQ multiplex PCR; the TCRdb copy retains only in-frame clones and omits some. The V and J calls and clone size come from that table; D and trimming were worked out from the DNA. This table holds around 150,000 clones, about four fifths found once. Note on this clone: Its specificity is not known.

CDR1 is SGHDT and CDR2 is YYEEEE in the germline V gene. Between the trimmed V and J ends, which lost 0 bases and 1 base, there was a span of 12 bases. This CDR3 is built from 16 residues. General study points: Earlier findings revealed that most TCR beta V segments proved productive either about 87% or about 30% of the time.

This chain uses TRBV5-6 with TRBJ2-3, with D perhaps matching TRBD1 (6 bases). This clonotype originated in a man between 25 and 39 years old in good health and CMV-seropositive. The sequenced sample was PBMCs. The DNA of the CDR3 is TGTGCCAGCAGCTTGGATCAGGGGTACGGCACAGATACGCAGTATTTT. Amino acids: CASSLDQGYGTDTQYF.